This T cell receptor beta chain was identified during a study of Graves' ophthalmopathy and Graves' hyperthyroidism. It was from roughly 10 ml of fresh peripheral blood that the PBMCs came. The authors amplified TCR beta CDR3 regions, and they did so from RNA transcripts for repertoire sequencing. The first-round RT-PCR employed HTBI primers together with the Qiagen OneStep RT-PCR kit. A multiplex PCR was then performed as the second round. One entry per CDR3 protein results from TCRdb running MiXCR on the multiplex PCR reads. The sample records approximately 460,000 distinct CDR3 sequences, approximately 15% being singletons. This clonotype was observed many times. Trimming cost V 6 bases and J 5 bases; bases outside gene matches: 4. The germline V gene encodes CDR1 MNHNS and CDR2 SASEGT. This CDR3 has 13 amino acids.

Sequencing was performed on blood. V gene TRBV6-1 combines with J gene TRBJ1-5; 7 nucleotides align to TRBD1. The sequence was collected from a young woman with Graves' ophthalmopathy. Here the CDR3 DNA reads TGTGCCAGCAGAACCGACAGGGATCAGCCCCAGCATTTT. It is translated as CASRTDRDQPQHF.